One and the same sample provided the 8 T cell receptor beta chains below, sequenced in a study of blood T cell repertoires in COVID-19. The data were produced by immunoSEQ multiplex PCR, yet TCRdb's version contains in-frame clones alone and is incomplete. The table shows fewer than 85,000 clones, with around 82% occurring only once. The material sequenced was peripheral blood. These receptors all stem from a human donor in a cohort sampled during active COVID-19.

The gene calls are TRBV18 and TRBJ2-5; possibly TRBD1 for D (6 bases). CDR1 and CDR2 (germline): KGHSH, LQKENI. The V end lost 6 bases, the J end lost 4 bases, and 15 bases lay between the germline ends. CDR3 length equals 14 residues. CDR3 amino acids: CASSHSQGRETQYF. CDR3 DNA sequence: TGTGCCAGCTCTCACAGTCAGGGGCGAGAGACCCAGTACTTC.

The J gene is TRBJ2-5, the V gene TRBV7-2; tentatively, D is TRBD1 (6 bases). Germline assignment: CDR1 SGHTA and CDR2 FQGNSA. This CDR3 has 15 amino acids. V gave up 6 bases and J gave up 2 bases, with 16 bases separating them. CDR3 sequence (DNA): TGTGCCAGCAGACAACAGGGTAGGGGGCAAGAGACCCAGTACTTC. It translates to CASRQQGRGQETQYF.

This clone appeared once. V and J are TRBV4-1 and TRBJ2-1; TRBD2 aligns across 13 bases. V dropped 5 bases and J dropped 5; count of bases not matched to a gene: 6. Per germline, CDR1 MGHRA and CDR2 YSYEKL. CDR3 length equals 16 residues. This CDR3 is CASSGTSGGVDNEQFF. Written as DNA, the CDR3 is TGCGCCAGCAGCGGAACTAGCGGGGGGGTAGACAATGAGCAGTTCTTC.

This chain joins TRBV27 and TRBJ2-3, with 14 bases aligning to TRBD2. Losses at the gene ends were 4 bases for V and 3 bases for J; bases not matched to a gene: 6. Germline V gene sequence: CDR1 MNHEY, CDR2 SMNVEV (reference sequence). The CDR3 contains 17 residues. The CDR3 reads CASSSVTSGGATDTQYF. The CDR3 nucleotides are TGTGCCAGCAGTTCCGTGACTAGCGGGGGGGCAACAGATACGCAGTATTTT.

This chain links TRBV7-9 with TRBJ2-7, with D possibly being TRBD2 (6 bases). The CDR3 extends over 16 amino acids. Trimming took off 0 bases at V and 0 bases at J, with 12 bases between the two ends. Germline lookup yields CDR1 SEHNR and CDR2 FQNEAQ (reference sequence). As DNA, the CDR3 is TGTGCCAGCAGCTTAGCGGCCGGGGGTAGCTCCTACGAGCAGTACTTC. Translating it yields CASSLAAGGSSYEQYF.

This clone was seen ten or more times. This chain links TRBV2 with TRBJ2-7; 11 nucleotides line up with TRBD1. The CDR3 spans 14 residues. Germline CDR1 reads SNHLY; CDR2 reads FYNNEI. V lost 6 bases, J lost 4 bases, and 5 bases stayed unmatched. CDR3 in DNA: TGTGCCAGCAGGCCGGACAGGGGGCGTTACGAGCAGTACTTC. Translation: CASRPDRGRYEQYF.

CDR3 sequence reads: CASSNGTDEKLFF. DNA for the CDR3: TGTGCCAGCAGCAACGGGACAGATGAAAAACTGTTTTTT. This rearrangement joins TRBV5-4 to TRBJ1-4, with 7 bases identical to TRBD1. The CDR3 runs 13 residues. The V and J ends lost 4 bases and 6 bases, in that order; junction bases with no gene match: 3. Germline assignment: CDR1 SGHNT and CDR2 YYREEE (reference sequence). The variable domain in full, with the rest retrieved from reference TRBV5-4 and TRBJ1-4, is ETGVTQSPTHLIKTRGQQVTLRCSSQSGHNTVSWYQQALGQGPQFIFQYYREEENGRGNFPPRFSGLQFPNYSSELNVNALELDDSALYLCASSNGTDEKLFFGSGTQLSVL.

The V call is TRBV5-6, the J call TRBJ1-2; D is unresolved. The CDR3 runs to 12 residues. V gave up 0 bases and J gave up 3 bases, with 3 bases separating them. Looked up from germline, CDR1 is SGHDT and CDR2 is YYEEEE. CDR3 sequence (DNA): TGTGCCAGCAGCTTGGGAGACTATGGCTACACCTTC. Its protein product is CASSLGDYGYTF.